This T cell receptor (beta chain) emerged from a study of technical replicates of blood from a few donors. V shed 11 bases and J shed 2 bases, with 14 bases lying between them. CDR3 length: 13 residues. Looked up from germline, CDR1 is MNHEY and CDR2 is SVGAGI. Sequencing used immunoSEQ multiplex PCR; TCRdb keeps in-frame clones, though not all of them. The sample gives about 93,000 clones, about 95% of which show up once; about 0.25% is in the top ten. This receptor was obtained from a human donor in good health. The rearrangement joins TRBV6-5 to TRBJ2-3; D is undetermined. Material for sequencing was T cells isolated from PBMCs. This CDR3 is CASSTVYTDTQYF. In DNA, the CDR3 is TGTGCCTCGAGTACCGTATACACAGATACGCAGTATTTT.